This T cell receptor beta chain appears in the sequencing data of a study of a mutant IDH1 vaccine in newly diagnosed glioma. Study-wide background: Vaccination started 4-6 weeks after radiotherapy alone, or with temozolomide cycles. Patients under treatment included around 60% males and 37.5% females and had a mean age of around 37 years. Previous care, which was radiotherapy, temozolomide, or both, most often involved both.

The CDR3 covers 16 residues. V trimming: 4 bases; J trimming: 4 bases; junction bases outside the gene matches: 12. The germline CDR1 and CDR2 sequences are MGHRA and YSYEKL. Profiling relied on immunoSEQ multiplex PCR, and the TCRdb table lists in-frame clones only, not all of them. Seen here are tens of thousands of clones, around 87% observed once, and the top ten hold 2% to 2.5%. Points on this clone: Its antigen is not known.

Specified time point: week 35, safety follow-up. Doses consisted of 300 ug of mutant IDH1 20-mer peptide each, paired with topical imiquimod. Patients carried new grade 3 or 4 IDH1-mutant astrocytomas lacking nuclear ATRX. The receptor was derived from a man under 40 with glioma. The V gene is TRBV4-1, the J gene TRBJ2-5; 7 bases line up with TRBD2. The material sequenced was PBMCs, taken from a glioma patient whose treatment included an IDH1 peptide vaccine. CDR3 in amino acids: CASSLESGTPGETQYF. CDR3 sequence (DNA): TGCGCCAGCAGCCTCGAGAGCGGGACCCCCGGAGAGACCCAGTACTTC.